These T cell receptor beta chains were read from a single sample in a study of T-cell reconstitution after alpha-beta-depleted transplantation in children. TCRdb passed the PCR reads through MiXCR, listing each CDR3 protein once. This table has around 490,000 distinct CDR3 sequences, around 10% appearing once. Sequenced here: PBMCs, mostly from graft donor cells, sampled 180 days after TCRalphabeta/CD19-depleted stem cell transplant. The origin of the receptors is a female patient aged 2-10 years who had a stem cell transplant for aplastic anemia, so the T cells may come from the graft donor. CDR3s leave out the opening cysteine and the closing phenylalanine or tryptophan. Each record gives: J gene, CDR3 length, V gene, D gene, CDR3 protein. D genes are given only for firm matches.

>TRBJ2-2|14|TRBV4-2|.
ASSQDPLENTGELF
>TRBJ2-7|12|TRBV6-5|TRBD1
ASSSGTAAFEQY
>TRBJ2-2|13|TRBV2|TRBD1
ASSENRGNTGELF
>TRBJ2-4|12|TRBV18|.
ASSIGEAKNIQY
>TRBJ1-5|12|TRBV18|.
ASSPGGVNQPQH
>TRBJ1-1|12|TRBV5-5|.
ASSWTRGDTEAF
>TRBJ2-4|12|TRBV10-3|.
AISPTLTPNIQY
>TRBJ1-1|11|TRBV3-1|.
ASTEPPNTEAF
>TRBJ1-2|11|TRBV20-1|TRBD1
SATGGATYGYT
>TRBJ2-7|13|TRBV12-3/TRBV12-4|TRBD2
ASSNSGRESYEQY
>TRBJ2-3|12|TRBV5-1|.
ASSSDYATDTQY
>TRBJ1-1|11|TRBV7-9|.
ASSFPLSTEAF
>TRBJ2-5|14|TRBV5-4|TRBD1
ASSFFPRQGQETQY
>TRBJ2-2|14|TRBV20-1|TRBD2
SARPLGGRNTGELF
>TRBJ1-5|11|TRBV5-6|.
ASSFNLYQPQH
>TRBJ2-3|13|TRBV7-9|.
ASSFLRGLTDTQY
>TRBJ2-7|14|TRBV6-5|.
ASSFRPGPRLYEQY
>TRBJ1-2|13|TRBV28|.
ASRPGQPRVYGYT
>TRBJ2-3|12|TRBV10-1|.
ASSEVGPKDTQY
>TRBJ1-1|14|TRBV11-2|TRBD1
ASSLWTGNLDTEAF
>TRBJ2-5|10|TRBV29-1|.
SVIFPGETQY
>TRBJ2-3|13|TRBV5-1|TRBD1
ASSLRGRITDTQY
>TRBJ1-5|13|TRBV20-1|.
SAGGGEVGNQPQH
>TRBJ2-1|15|TRBV12-3/TRBV12-4|TRBD2
ASSLGREGHSYNEQF
>TRBJ2-5|13|TRBV28|TRBD1
ASSGQGSAGGTQY
>TRBJ1-1|12|TRBV18|.
ASSPNVMNTEAF
>TRBJ1-5|13|TRBV24-1|.
ATSDGGGSNQPQH
>TRBJ2-1|14|TRBV9|.
ASSVGTRARDNEQF
>TRBJ1-1|12|TRBV10-3|TRBD1
ASNSGQGNTEAF
>TRBJ2-5|12|TRBV5-1|.
ASSSGTVQETQY
>TRBJ1-2|14|TRBV5-1|.
ASSLDIPYTNYGYT
>TRBJ2-7|10|TRBV19|.
ASTPGIYEQY
>TRBJ1-6|15|TRBV18|.
ASSPAQPNTGNSPLH
>TRBJ2-7|15|TRBV15|TRBD1
ATSRDPQGTVTYEQY
>TRBJ2-2|12|TRBV20-1|TRBD2
SATGLGITGELF
>TRBJ2-3|16|TRBV4-3|.
ASSQDLVMRSGTDTQY
>TRBJ2-1|12|TRBV3-1|.
ASSLRGLDNEQF
>TRBJ2-5|14|TRBV28|.
ASSLGVVVPGETQY
>TRBJ2-1|14|TRBV9|.
ASSARLGVSYNEQF
>TRBJ1-6|19|TRBV28|TRBD1
ASSPGTGASRASSYNSPLH
>TRBJ2-4|13|TRBV9|.
ASSVDPGSKNIQY
>TRBJ2-3|13|TRBV27|.
ASRTAGLGADTQY
>TRBJ2-1|11|TRBV24-1|.
ATSDPPVFEQF
>TRBJ2-2|13|TRBV14|TRBD2
ASSVTSGRAGELF
>TRBJ2-1|14|TRBV9|TRBD2
ASSGDGGRASDEQF
>TRBJ2-1|13|TRBV7-2|.
ASSLGTYHYNEQF
>TRBJ1-5|10|TRBV6-2/TRBV6-3|.
ASSLQSLTQH
>TRBJ2-3|13|TRBV20-1|TRBD2
SAPPLAGHTDTQY
>TRBJ2-1|18|TRBV10-3|TRBD2
AISGGSGRAIIGSYNEQF
>TRBJ2-1|13|TRBV7-2|.
ASSLSRETYNEQF
>TRBJ1-4|16|TRBV7-2|TRBD1
ASSLRNSRGHKGEKLF
>TRBJ2-7|11|TRBV12-3/TRBV12-4|.
ASSFPVSSEQY
>TRBJ2-5|12|TRBV7-2|.
ASSPRTEWETQY